The 28 T cell receptor beta chains in this list originate from one sample, sequenced in a study of T cells in Graves' hyperthyroidism and ophthalmopathy (dated by TCRdb to the late 2010s). The library was made by multiplex PCR. Sequenced using an Illumina HiSeq 2000. The TCR beta CDR3 regions were amplified from RNA transcripts. A first-round RT-PCR of the TCR CDR3 used the HTBI primer set with the Qiagen OneStep RT-PCR kit. The public reads were quality trimmed at Q25 with fastp and then assembled into clones with MiXCR by TCRdb, keeping productive beta chains. When rows share a CDR3 protein, they turn into one entry using the most common DNA and genes. This sample has under 550,000 distinct CDR3 sequences in its table, and about an eighth of those were observed once. 5.3% of the sample rests with the top ten. Sequencing used blood. The receptors come from a woman aged 18-29 years with Graves' hyperthyroidism.

This clonotype was seen only a few times. The chain recombines TRBV10-2 with TRBJ1-2, with 7 nucleotides matching TRBD1. With 4 bases clipped from V and 0 bases from J, the junction kept 2 bases outside the gene matches. Germline assignment: CDR1 WSHSY and CDR2 SAAADI. This CDR3 spans 14 amino acids. The CDR3, as DNA: TGCGCCAGCAGTGGGGGACAGCCTAACTATGGCTACACCTTC. Translation: CASSGGQPNYGYTF.

This clonotype has a single count. V and J are TRBV4-2 and TRBJ1-1, with TRBD1 matching 7 bases. V dropped 0 bases and J dropped 7; count of bases not matched to a gene: 8. The germline CDR1 and CDR2 sequences are LGHNA and YNFKEQ. This CDR3 spans 15 amino acids. The CDR3 region has the DNA TGTGCCAGCAGCCAAGATCTTATACAGGGGTTTGAAGCTTTCTTT. Its translation: CASSQDLIQGFEAFF.

This clonotype was counted ten times or more. The chain uses TRBV10-3 and TRBJ2-5, with 7 bases that match TRBD1. The germline V gene encodes CDR1 ENHRY and CDR2 SYGVKD. The length of the CDR3 is 13 residues. The V gene end was trimmed by 8 bases and the J gene end by 4 bases; junction bases not matched to a gene: 7. The CDR3 sequence: CAISLDRAETQYF. The CDR3 region has the DNA TGTGCCATCTCGCTTGACAGGGCAGAGACCCAGTACTTC.

With regard to this clonotype: A junction end diverges from the germline sequence, so it may reflect a read error. This rearrangement joins TRBV3-1 to TRBJ1-1, with D maybe TRBD1 (5 bases). CDR1 and CDR2 (germline): LGHDT, YNNKEL (reference sequence). There are 17 residues in the CDR3. CDR3 amino acids: CANSPFPAQGLNTEAFF. The DNA for the CDR3 is TGTGCCAACAGCCCATTCCCAGCTCAGGGTTTGAACACTGAAGCTTTCTTT.

This clonotype was recorded many times. The chain employs TRBV3-1 and TRBJ2-7; D may be TRBD1 or TRBD2 (5 bases each). The CDR3 covers 15 residues. Trimming took off 4 bases at V and 4 bases at J, with 17 bases between the two ends. Germline lookup yields CDR1 LGHDT and CDR2 YNNKEL (reference sequence). Here the CDR3 reads CASSRRDGSGYEQYF. The CDR3 nucleotides are TGTGCCAGCAGCCGCCGGGACGGGTCCGGGTACGAGCAGTACTTC.

In this sample, this clonotype turned up many times. J is TRBJ2-5 and V is TRBV7-2; D possibly corresponds to TRBD2 (7 bases). CDR3 length: 15 amino acids. Per the germline V gene, CDR1 is SGHTA and CDR2 is FQGNSA. V gave up 0 bases and J gave up 4 bases, with 12 bases separating them. Here the CDR3 reads CASSLAQGRGETQYF. The CDR3 DNA reads TGTGCCAGCAGCTTAGCTCAGGGGAGGGGAGAGACCCAGTACTTC.

The chain recombines TRBV20-1 with TRBJ2-1; D tentatively fits TRBD1 or TRBD2 (5 bases each). This CDR3 contains 14 residues. Germline V gene sequence: CDR1 DFQATT, CDR2 SNEGSKA (reference sequence). V lost 0 bases and J 8 bases, leaving 14 bases between the germline ends. CDR3 coding DNA: TGCAGTGCTAGAGATACCTCCCGAGGGGATGAGCAGTTCTTC. Its protein is CSARDTSRGDEQFF.

There are many counts of this clonotype. The chain uses TRBV13 and TRBJ2-2; D may be TRBD2 (5 bases). The CDR3 covers 15 residues. The germline V and J ends were trimmed by 3 bases and 2 bases, with 10 bases remaining between them. Germline-derived CDR1 and CDR2 are PRHDT and FYEKMQ (reference sequence). The CDR3 DNA follows: TGTGCCAGCAGCTTCAATGGACTTAACACCGGGGAGCTGTTTTTT. The encoded protein is CASSFNGLNTGELFF.

In this sample, this clonotype turned up many times. V usage is TRBV5-1 and J usage is TRBJ1-2; D is ambiguous. Germline V gives CDR1 SGHRS, CDR2 YFSETQ. The germline V and J ends were trimmed by 4 bases and 4 bases, with 11 bases remaining between them. This CDR3 is built from 13 residues. CDR3 in DNA: TGCGCCAGCAGCCAGGACGGTAGCTATGGCTACACCTTC. As protein: CASSQDGSYGYTF.

This clonotype was recorded at least ten times. The chain has TRBV6-2 or TRBV6-3 and TRBJ2-7; D gene uncertain. Germline CDR1 MNHEY, CDR2 SVGEGT. V was shortened by 3 bases and J by 3 bases, with 6 bases between the two germline ends. CDR3 size: 12 residues. CDR3 nucleotide sequence: TGTGCCAGCAGTTATCATTACTACGAGCAGTACTTC. Its protein product is CASSYHYYEQYF.

The J gene is TRBJ1-6, the V gene TRBV7-2; weak D call: TRBD1 (6 bases). Germline loops: CDR1 SGHTA, CDR2 FQGNSA. This CDR3 is built from 16 residues. Deletions cut 5 bases from V and 6 bases from J, with 17 bases between. The CDR3 region is CASSRYRVSGNSPLHF. Written as DNA, the CDR3 is TGTGCCAGCAGCCGGTACAGGGTCTCGGGTAATTCACCCCTCCACTTT.

The V gene is TRBV20-1, the J gene TRBJ1-1, with 10 bases matching TRBD1. The CDR3 runs to 15 residues. Germline trimming cut 0 bases from V and 2 bases from J; bases unmatched to any gene: 3. Germline-derived CDR1 and CDR2 are DFQATT and SNEGSKA (reference sequence). CDR3 residues: CSARERDRGNTEAFF. CDR3 DNA sequence: TGCAGTGCTAGAGAGAGGGACAGGGGCAACACTGAAGCTTTCTTT.

This chain uses TRBV11-2 with TRBJ1-4; TRBD1 is a possible D gene (5 bases). The CDR3 contains 13 residues. Germline lookup yields CDR1 SGHAT and CDR2 FQNNGV. V lost 6 bases to trimming and J lost 7 bases, with 12 bases between them. The CDR3 DNA reads as TGTGCCAGCAGTCAGGGCAGAAGTGAAAAACTGTTTTTT. Translating gives CASSQGRSEKLFF.

The rearrangement joins TRBV7-9 to TRBJ1-4; D gene uncertain. The CDR3 is made up of 14 amino acids. The germline V gene encodes CDR1 SEHNR and CDR2 FQNEAQ (reference sequence). The V end lost 4 bases, the J end lost 5 bases, and 11 bases lay between the germline ends. This CDR3 reads CASSSFVENEKLFF. The CDR3 DNA reads TGTGCCAGCAGCTCCTTTGTGGAGAATGAAAAACTGTTTTTT.

This clonotype was detected many times. V and J are TRBV7-9 and TRBJ2-7; D possibly uses TRBD1 or TRBD2 (6 bases each). Deletions cut 5 bases from V and 5 bases from J, with 19 bases between. The CDR3 is 15 residues long. Germline V CDR1 and CDR2: SEHNR, FQNEAQ (reference sequence). The CDR3 is CASSDGWGALNEQYF. CDR3 bases: TGTGCCAGCAGCGACGGGTGGGGGGCGCTCAACGAGCAGTACTTC.

J is TRBJ2-2 and V is TRBV6-2 or TRBV6-3; D ambiguous. Germline V gives CDR1 MNHEY, CDR2 SVGEGT. The V gene lost 7 bases and the J gene lost 2 bases, with 14 bases spanning the gap. This CDR3 comprises 15 residues. DNA of the CDR3: TGTGCCAGCAAAAGGATTCAGATTAACACCGGGGAGCTGTTTTTT. Protein sequence: CASKRIQINTGELFF.

This clonotype was counted many times. This chain links TRBV27 with TRBJ1-4; D is undetermined. Trimming cost V 2 bases and J 4 bases, with 17 bases left between them. The germline gives CDR1 MNHEY, CDR2 SMNVEV (reference sequence). There are 17 residues in the CDR3. For the CDR3, the DNA is TGTGCCAGCAGTTTAAGCTCCGCTTCATGGGGTAATGAAAAACTGTTTTTT. Protein: CASSLSSASWGNEKLFF.

CDR3 sequence reads: CASSDLAGGPNEQYF. The CDR3 nucleotides are TGTGCCAGTAGTGATCTAGCGGGAGGGCCCAACGAGCAGTACTTC. The chain is built from TRBV19 and TRBJ2-7; 12 bases are shared with TRBD2. CDR3 size: 15 residues. V lost 5 bases, J lost 5 bases, and 7 bases stayed unmatched. Germline V gives CDR1 LNHDA, CDR2 SQIVND (reference sequence).

The V and J genes are TRBV29-1 and TRBJ2-7; D gene unclear. The CDR3 runs 12 residues. CDR1 SQVTM and CDR2 ANQGSEA come from the germline V gene. V was clipped by 3 bases and J by 1 base, with 7 bases between them. The CDR3 protein is CSVDVGSYEQYF. Here the CDR3 DNA reads TGCAGCGTTGATGTCGGATCCTACGAGCAGTACTTC.

This clonotype was detected ten times or more. This sequence joins TRBV2 and TRBJ2-4; 11 positions match TRBD2. Germline V gene data show CDR1 as SNHLY and CDR2 as FYNNEI. CDR3 size: 18 residues. The V and J ends lost 10 bases and 0 bases, in that order; junction bases with no gene match: 14. The CDR3 coding sequence is TGTGCCATCAACCGGGACGTAGGACTAGCGGGAGCCAAAAACATTCAGTACTTC. This encodes CAINRDVGLAGAKNIQYF.

In regard to this clonotype: This may be a read error: a much more frequent sequence differs by one nucleotide. This chain uses TRBV15 with TRBJ2-5; a possible D gene is TRBD2 (6 bases). There are 15 residues in the CDR3. Per germline, CDR1 LNHNV and CDR2 YYDKDF (reference sequence). The chain's CDR3 is CATSRGEAEQETRYF. Written as DNA, the CDR3 is TGTGCCACCAGCAGGGGGGAGGCAGAACAAGAGACCCGGTACTTC.

The table lists this clonotype with many counts. The chain links TRBV7-3 to TRBJ2-5, with 7 bases lining up with TRBD2. The germline V gene encodes CDR1 SGHTA and CDR2 FQGTGA. V trimming: 0 bases; J trimming: 0 bases; junction bases outside the gene matches: 1. The CDR3 loop spans 15 amino acids. CDR3 nucleotides: TGTGCCAGCAGCTTAACGGCGGGGGACCAAGAGACCCAGTACTTC. This translates into CASSLTAGDQETQYF.

The table lists this clonotype with many counts. One end of the junction is discordant with germline, which a read error may explain. V is TRBV27 and J is TRBJ2-2; no reliable D call. Germline V lookup: CDR1 MNHEY, CDR2 SMNVEV (reference sequence). The CDR3 is 13 amino acids. CDR3 bases: TGTGCCAGCAGTTTACCTAACAGCGGGGAGCTGTTTTTT. It translates to CASSLPNSGELFF.

This clonotype showed up many times. This sequence joins TRBV20-1 and TRBJ2-1; no clear D gene. CDR1 and CDR2 from the germline V gene are DFQATT and SNEGSKA (reference sequence). V lost 0 bases and J 0 bases, leaving 6 bases between the germline ends. The CDR3 covers 14 residues. The CDR3 bases are TGCAGTGCTAGAGATGGATTCTCCTACAATGAGCAGTTCTTC. It yields the protein CSARDGFSYNEQFF.

This clonotype was observed many times. The V call is TRBV11-2, the J call TRBJ2-1; TRBD2 matches at 13 bases. From germline, CDR1 is SGHAT and CDR2 FQNNGV. The CDR3 spans 16 residues. The junction had 3 bases not matched to a gene; V was cut back by 0 bases and J by 7 bases. The CDR3 bases are TGTGCCAGCAGCTTAGAGTGGGGACTAGCGGGGAATGAGCAGTTCTTC. Translated, it gives CASSLEWGLAGNEQFF. Full variable domain (remainder filled in from reference TRBV11-2 and TRBJ2-1): EAGVAQSPRYKIIEKRQSVAFWCNPISGHATLYWYQQILGQGPKLLIQFQNNGVVDDSQLPKDRFSAERLKGVDSTLKIQPAKLEDSAVYLCASSLEWGLAGNEQFFGPGTRLTVL.

As concerns this clonotype: A much larger clone lies a single base off, so this may be a read error. The J gene is TRBJ1-1, the V gene TRBV10-3; D call uncertain. This CDR3 comprises 14 residues. V lost 6 bases and J 4 bases, leaving 15 bases between the germline ends. The germline gives CDR1 ENHRY, CDR2 SYGVKD. The CDR3 reads CAISPGPVSTEAFF. For the CDR3, the DNA is TGTGCCATCAGCCCCGGACCGGTAAGCACTGAAGCTTTCTTT.

This clonotype has just a few counts. V is TRBV7-9 and J is TRBJ1-5; 11 positions match TRBD1. Germline V gene lookup returns CDR1 SEHNR and CDR2 FQNEAQ (reference sequence). This CDR3 is 16 amino acids long. The ends lost 5 bases at V and 6 bases at J; junction bases unmatched: 9. Written as DNA, the CDR3 is TGTGCCAGCAGCCCCGGACAGGGGGCTTCGGTTCAGCCCCAGCATTTT. Its protein is CASSPGQGASVQPQHF. The whole variable domain, filled in from reference TRBV7-9 and TRBJ1-5, reads DTGVSQNPRHKITKRGQNVTFRCDPISEHNRLYWYRQTLGQGPEFLTYFQNEAQLEKSRLLSDRFSAERPKGSFSTLEIQRTEQGDSAMYLCASSPGQGASVQPQHFGDGTRLSIL.

This clonotype was seen at least ten times. The chain links TRBV10-2 to TRBJ2-7; 9 nucleotides match TRBD2. After removal of 6 bases from V and 5 bases from J, the junction contained 5 bases not matched to a gene. The germline V gene encodes CDR1 WSHSY and CDR2 SAAADI. This CDR3 spans 13 amino acids. Here the CDR3 DNA reads TGCGCCAGCAGGTCGGGACTAGCAAACGAGCAGTACTTC. It translates to CASRSGLANEQYF.